These 30 T cell receptor beta chains were sequenced from one sample in a study of blood T cell repertoires in COVID-19. This table comes from immunoSEQ multiplex PCR, and its TCRdb copy is limited to in-frame clones, with some not included. The profile covers about 270,000 clones, with around 90% appearing a single time and roughly 3.9% taken by the ten largest. The sample consisted of PBMCs or T cells enriched from blood (not recorded which). These receptors originate from a woman aged 25-40 years with acute COVID-19.

J is TRBJ1-2 and V is TRBV7-8; no reliable D call. V was trimmed by 4 bases and J by 5 bases, leaving 11 bases between them. Germline V lookup: CDR1 SGHVS, CDR2 FQNEAQ. The CDR3 runs to 13 residues. The CDR3 DNA is TGTGCCAGCAGCTCTCTTTCGGAGTATGGCTACACCTTC. Protein sequence: CASSSLSEYGYTF.

The CDR3 sequence is CASSRVGKNIQYF. Written as DNA, the CDR3 is TGTGCCAGCTCGCGGGTCGGCAAAAACATTCAGTACTTC. The genes are TRBV6-5 and TRBJ2-4; a possible D gene is TRBD2 (5 bases). The CDR3 runs to 13 residues. In germline, CDR1 is MNHEY, CDR2 SVGAGI. V lost 8 bases and J 3 bases, leaving 11 bases between the germline ends.

V is TRBV7-6 and J is TRBJ2-2; 10 bases match TRBD2. Germline V gives CDR1 SGHVS, CDR2 FNYEAQ. V lost 1 base to trimming and J lost 2 bases; unmatched junction nucleotides: 10. The CDR3 sequence is 19 residues long. The CDR3 nucleotides are TGTGCCAGCAGCTTAGACGGGTGGACTAGCGGCCCTAACACCGGGGAGCTGTTTTTT. The encoded protein is CASSLDGWTSGPNTGELFF.

CDR3 DNA sequence: TGTGCCAGCTGGACAGTTAATTCACCCCTCCACTTT. It specifies CASWTVNSPLHF. The V and J genes are TRBV19 and TRBJ1-6, with a possible D match to TRBD1 (6 bases). The CDR3 consists of 12 residues. V was pared by 9 bases and J by 6 bases, with 9 bases between. CDR1 LNHDA and CDR2 SQIVND come from the germline V gene (reference sequence).

This chain links TRBV28 with TRBJ1-4; 9 nucleotides match TRBD1. V was pared by 5 bases and J by 0 bases, with 16 bases of the junction left unmatched. The germline CDR1 and CDR2 sequences are MDHEN and SYDVKM. The CDR3 runs 20 residues. The CDR3 DNA is TGTGCCAGCAGTAATACGGGACAGGGAGCTGATTTGGCAACTAATGAAAAACTGTTTTTT. The encoded protein is CASSNTGQGADLATNEKLFF.

The rearrangement joins TRBV28 to TRBJ2-7; no clear D. There are 15 residues in the CDR3. Germline V gives CDR1 MDHEN, CDR2 SYDVKM. The germline V and J ends were trimmed by 8 bases and 0 bases, with 17 bases remaining between them. CDR3 coding DNA: TGTGCCAGCGCCTCCGGGTTGACCAGCTCCTACGAGCAGTACTTC. As protein: CASASGLTSSYEQYF.

The CDR3 coding sequence is TGTGCCAGCAGCAACTTGGGACAGGGGGAAGAGACCCAGTACTTC. Translation: CASSNLGQGEETQYF. The chain carries TRBV7-3 and TRBJ2-5; TRBD1 matches 11 bases. CDR3 length: 15 residues. Germline V gene sequence: CDR1 SGHTA, CDR2 FQGTGA. V was clipped by 5 bases and J by 3 bases; unmatched bases: 5.

This chain connects TRBV20-1 to TRBJ2-2; a weak D match, TRBD2 (5 bases). This CDR3 has 16 amino acids. Trimming shortened V by 3 bases and J by 7 bases, and 21 bases separated the two germline ends. Germline loops: CDR1 DFQATT, CDR2 SNEGSKA (reference sequence). Here the CDR3 DNA reads TGCAGTGCTAGTGGTTGGGCGGGCTCGAAGAGCGGGGAGCTGTTTTTT. This codes for CSASGWAGSKSGELFF.

The gene calls are TRBV2 and TRBJ2-2; the D is unclear. The length of the CDR3 is 12 residues. The germline V and J ends were trimmed by 5 bases and 6 bases, with 7 bases remaining between them. Germline assignment: CDR1 SNHLY and CDR2 FYNNEI. The CDR3 coding sequence is TGTGCCAGCAGTTTATCTGCCGGGGAGCTGTTTTTT. It translates to CASSLSAGELFF.

The CDR3 bases are TGTGCCAGTAGTATGGAGGGGTTCAAGTATGGCTACACCTTC. It is translated as CASSMEGFKYGYTF. The V and J genes are TRBV19 and TRBJ1-2; TRBD1 might be the D (5 bases). This CDR3 is 14 amino acids long. V lost 3 bases to trimming and J lost 5 bases, with 13 bases between them. The germline CDR1 and CDR2 sequences are LNHDA and SQIVND (reference sequence). Filled out from reference TRBV19 and TRBJ1-2, the complete variable domain reads DGGITQSPKYLFRKEGQNVTLSCEQNLNHDAMYWYRQDPGQGLRLIYYSQIVNDFQKGDIAEGYSVSREKKESFPLTVTSAQKNPTAFYLCASSMEGFKYGYTFGSGTRLTVV.

This chain joins TRBV6-2 or TRBV6-3 and TRBJ1-1; TRBD1 might be the D (6 bases). In germline, CDR1 is MNHEY, CDR2 SVGEGT. Trimming took 2 bases from V and 5 from J, leaving 12 bases between them. The CDR3 is 14 residues long. In DNA form, the CDR3 reads TGTGCCAGCAGTTACGGGGGCGGGAGGACTGAAGCTTTCTTT. Its translation is CASSYGGGRTEAFF.

The CDR3 DNA reads as TGTGCCAGCACTTTGACAGGGTCTAATTCACCCCTCCACTTT. Amino acid sequence: CASTLTGSNSPLHF. This chain connects TRBV6-5 to TRBJ1-6, with 7 bases that match TRBD1. The germline gives CDR1 MNHEY, CDR2 SVGAGI. Unmatched junction bases numbered 6, after V lost 7 bases and J lost 6 bases. CDR3 length: 14 amino acids.

The chain couples TRBV19 to TRBJ1-5; perhaps TRBD1 as D (6 bases). This CDR3 has 13 amino acids. In germline, CDR1 is LNHDA, CDR2 SQIVND (reference sequence). V was shortened by 5 bases and J by 3 bases, with 8 bases between the two germline ends. As DNA, the CDR3 is TGTGCCAGTAGTTACAGGGACAATCAGCCCCAGCATTTT. It specifies CASSYRDNQPQHF.

The chain couples TRBV3-1 (or the pseudogene TRBV3-2) to TRBJ1-1, with D tentatively TRBD1 (6 bases). The germline CDR1 and CDR2 sequences are LGHDT and YNNKEL (reference sequence). The CDR3 consists of 16 residues. Trimming took off 0 bases at V and 1 base at J, with 12 bases between the two ends. CDR3 DNA: TGTGCCAGCAGCCAAGATGTCGGACAGCAGAACACTGAAGCTTTCTTT. This sequence encodes CASSQDVGQQNTEAFF.

The chain employs TRBV7-6 and TRBJ2-7; 13 positions agree with TRBD2. Germline V lookup: CDR1 SGHVS, CDR2 FNYEAQ. Trimming at V came to 1 base and at J to 4 bases, leaving 1 base not matched to a gene. The CDR3 spans 15 residues. The CDR3 bases are TGTGCCAGCAGCTTAGGGACTAGCGGGAGTTACGAGCAGTACTTC. It translates to CASSLGTSGSYEQYF.

The rearrangement links TRBV28 to TRBJ1-2, with D tentatively TRBD1 (5 bases). V dropped 7 bases and J dropped 0 bases, with 18 bases sitting between them. The CDR3 spans 16 residues. Germline CDR1 MDHEN, CDR2 SYDVKM. The CDR3 loop reads CASTTAGQQSNYGYTF. The CDR3 nucleotides are TGTGCCAGCACTACTGCGGGGCAGCAGTCTAACTATGGCTACACCTTC.

This clone showed up just a few times. The chain carries TRBV9 and TRBJ2-7; 7 bases map to TRBD1. Germline assignment: CDR1 SGDLS and CDR2 YYNGEE. This CDR3 has 13 amino acids. The V gene end was trimmed by 4 bases and the J gene end by 3 bases; junction bases not matched to a gene: 4. CDR3 in DNA: TGTGCCAGCAGCACCCCAGGGGGCTACGAGCAGTACTTC. Translation: CASSTPGGYEQYF.

This rearrangement joins TRBV19 to TRBJ2-7, with 10 nucleotides matching TRBD2. The CDR3 covers 17 residues. Looked up from germline, CDR1 is LNHDA and CDR2 is SQIVND (reference sequence). V shed 2 bases, J shed 2 bases, and the junction held 9 bases outside the gene matches. CDR3 amino acids: CASSIMATSGTPYEQYF. The CDR3 DNA reads TGTGCCAGTAGTATAATGGCTACTAGCGGGACACCCTACGAGCAGTACTTC.

This clone has just a few counts. The CDR3 nucleotides read TGTGCCAGCAGCAAACTAGCGGAACTCTACGAGCAGTACTTC. As protein: CASSKLAELYEQYF. This chain uses TRBV7-8 with TRBJ2-7, with 8 bases aligning to TRBD2. The CDR3 is made up of 14 amino acids. Trimming took 5 bases from V and 3 from J; bases not matched to a gene: 6. CDR1 and CDR2 (germline): SGHVS, FQNEAQ.

CDR3 region: CASSLWGAETGLNQPQHF. The CDR3, as DNA: TGTGCCAGCAGTTTATGGGGGGCCGAGACAGGGCTCAATCAGCCCCAGCATTTT. The chain has TRBV28 and TRBJ1-5; 7 nucleotides agree with TRBD1. This CDR3 spans 18 amino acids. The V gene's germline CDR1 is MDHEN and CDR2 SYDVKM. After removal of 0 bases from V and 3 bases from J, the junction contained 11 bases not matched to a gene.

The chain links TRBV4-2 to TRBJ2-1; D might be TRBD1 (5 bases). CDR1 and CDR2 (germline): LGHNA, YNFKEQ. This CDR3 spans 14 amino acids. Between the trimmed V and J ends, which lost 0 bases and 6 bases, there was a span of 9 bases. The CDR3 here is CASSQEVTVNEQFF. In DNA form, the CDR3 reads TGTGCCAGCAGCCAAGAGGTGACAGTCAATGAGCAGTTCTTC.

V usage is TRBV28 and J usage is TRBJ2-3; D is uncertain. The V end lost 5 bases, the J end lost 6 bases, and 9 bases lay between the germline ends. Per the germline V gene, CDR1 is MDHEN and CDR2 is SYDVKM. The CDR3 has 12 amino acids. CDR3 sequence: CASSPFGDTQYF. The CDR3 DNA reads TGTGCCAGCAGTCCCTTCGGGGATACGCAGTATTTT.

The rearrangement links TRBV2 to TRBJ2-7; TRBD1 matches at 8 bases. The CDR3 has 14 amino acids. V was pared by 2 bases and J by 2 bases, with 2 bases of the junction left unmatched. CDR1 is SNHLY, CDR2 FYNNEI, per germline. This CDR3 is CASSEQGATYEQYF. In DNA, the CDR3 is TGTGCCAGCAGTGAACAGGGGGCGACCTACGAGCAGTACTTC.

In DNA, the CDR3 is TGTGCCAGCAGCCACAGGGAGGCCACTGAAGCTTTCTTT. Its protein is CASSHREATEAFF. This sequence joins TRBV3-1 (or the pseudogene TRBV3-2) and TRBJ1-1; D is perhaps TRBD1 (5 bases). The CDR3 has 13 residues. Per germline, CDR1 LGHDT and CDR2 YNNKEL (reference sequence). Trimming removed 3 bases from V and 4 bases from J, with 9 bases in between.

This clone came up once. The chain joins TRBV7-6 to TRBJ2-1; tentatively, D is TRBD2 (5 bases). The germline gives CDR1 SGHVS, CDR2 FNYEAQ. V lost 2 bases and J lost 2, with 13 bases in between. The CDR3 length is 16 residues. CDR3 sequence reads: CASSLSPVGAYNEQFF. CDR3 DNA sequence: TGTGCCAGCAGCTTATCCCCCGTGGGAGCCTACAATGAGCAGTTCTTC.

This chain joins TRBV2 and TRBJ2-7; weak D call: TRBD2 (6 bases). V was clipped by 6 bases and J by 5 bases, with 14 bases between them. The CDR3 extends over 13 amino acids. From germline, CDR1 is SNHLY and CDR2 FYNNEI. CDR3 amino acids: CASREGLSDEQYF. The CDR3 nucleotides are TGTGCCAGCAGGGAGGGTCTTTCGGACGAGCAGTACTTC. Full variable domain (remainder filled in from reference TRBV2 and TRBJ2-7): EPEVTQTPSHQVTQMGQEVILRCVPISNHLYFYWYRQILGQKVEFLVSFYNNEISEKSEIFDDQFSVERPDGSNFTLKIRSTKLEDSAMYFCASREGLSDEQYFGPGTRLTVT.

The rearrangement links TRBV6-5 to TRBJ2-3; 8 bases are shared with TRBD1. The germline V gene encodes CDR1 MNHEY and CDR2 SVGAGI. The ends lost 7 bases at V and 8 bases at J; junction bases unmatched: 11. The CDR3 is 14 amino acids. CDR3 coding DNA: TGTGCCAGCAATACGGGACAGGACAAGCTTACGCAGTATTTT. Amino acid sequence: CASNTGQDKLTQYF.

The V and J genes are TRBV6-6 and TRBJ2-1; tentative D call: TRBD2 (5 bases). The CDR3 contains 14 residues. The ends were cut back, 5 bases at V and 8 bases at J, with 16 bases in the middle. The germline V gene has CDR1 MNHNY and CDR2 SVGAGI (reference sequence). CDR3 nucleotide sequence: TGTGCCAGCAGTGGTGGGAGTAGTTTCGATGAGCAGTTCTTC. It translates to CASSGGSSFDEQFF.

This clone was observed a single time. The rearrangement joins TRBV16 to TRBJ2-7, with D possibly TRBD1 on 5 matching bases. V was clipped by 3 bases and J by 1 base, with 16 bases between them. Germline V gives CDR1 KGHSY, CDR2 FQNENV. This CDR3 comprises 16 residues. The chain's CDR3 is CASSQLLGPISYEQYF. CDR3 DNA sequence: TGTGCCAGCAGCCAGCTTCTGGGGCCTATATCCTACGAGCAGTACTTC.

V gene TRBV28 combines with J gene TRBJ2-1; possible D gene TRBD1, 5 bases. Trimming removed 7 bases at V and 1 base at J, with 14 bases between. The germline CDR1 and CDR2 sequences are MDHEN and SYDVKM. This CDR3 comprises 15 residues. CDR3 region: CASKRQGVSYNEQFF. The CDR3 DNA follows: TGTGCCAGCAAACGGCAAGGGGTGTCCTACAATGAGCAGTTCTTC.